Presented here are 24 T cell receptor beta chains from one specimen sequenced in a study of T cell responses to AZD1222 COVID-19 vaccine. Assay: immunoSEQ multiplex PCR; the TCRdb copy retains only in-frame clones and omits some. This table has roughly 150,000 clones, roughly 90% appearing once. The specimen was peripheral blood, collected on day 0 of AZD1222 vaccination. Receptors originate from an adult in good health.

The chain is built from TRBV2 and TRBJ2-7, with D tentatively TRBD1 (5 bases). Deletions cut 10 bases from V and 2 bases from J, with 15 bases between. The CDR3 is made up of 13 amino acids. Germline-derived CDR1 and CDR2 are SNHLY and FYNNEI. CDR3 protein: CATTSDSTYEQYF. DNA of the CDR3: TGTGCCACGACTTCTGACAGTACCTACGAGCAGTACTTC.

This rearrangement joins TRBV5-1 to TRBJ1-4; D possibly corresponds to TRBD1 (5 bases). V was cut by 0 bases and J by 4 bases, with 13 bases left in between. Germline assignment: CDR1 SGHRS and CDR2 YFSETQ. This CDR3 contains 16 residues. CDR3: CASSLAGTAHNEKLFF. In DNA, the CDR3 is TGCGCCAGCAGCTTGGCTGGGACGGCCCATAATGAAAAACTGTTTTTT.

CDR3 nucleotide sequence: TGTGCCAGCAGCAAGACTCCGGGACAGGGTGTATGTGGTGAAGCTTTCTTT. It translates to CASSKTPGQGVCGEAFF. J is TRBJ1-1 and V is TRBV21-1; the table names TRBD1, a call not compared with the DNA. TRBV21-1 represents a pseudogene. The length of the CDR3 is 17 residues.

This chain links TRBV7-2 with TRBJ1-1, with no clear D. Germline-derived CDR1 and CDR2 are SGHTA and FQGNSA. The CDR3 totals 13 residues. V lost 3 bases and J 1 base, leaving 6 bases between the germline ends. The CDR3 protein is CASSFNSNTEAFF. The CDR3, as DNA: TGTGCCAGCAGCTTTAACTCGAACACTGAAGCTTTCTTT.

The CDR3 coding sequence is TGTGCCAGCAGTTACTCCGGACAGGGGTTTCAAGAGACCCAGTACTTC. This encodes CASSYSGQGFQETQYF. The chain has TRBV6-5 and TRBJ2-5, with 9 bases identical to TRBD1. The CDR3 is 16 residues long. The junction had 4 bases not matched to a gene; V was cut back by 0 bases and J by 2 bases. Germline CDR1 reads MNHEY; CDR2 reads SVGAGI.

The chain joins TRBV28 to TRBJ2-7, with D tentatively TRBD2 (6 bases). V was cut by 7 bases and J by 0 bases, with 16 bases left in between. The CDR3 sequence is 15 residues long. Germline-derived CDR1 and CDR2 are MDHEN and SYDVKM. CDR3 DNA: TGTGCCAGCACCGGGGGAGCGTTCTCCTCCTACGAGCAGTACTTC. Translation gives CASTGGAFSSYEQYF.

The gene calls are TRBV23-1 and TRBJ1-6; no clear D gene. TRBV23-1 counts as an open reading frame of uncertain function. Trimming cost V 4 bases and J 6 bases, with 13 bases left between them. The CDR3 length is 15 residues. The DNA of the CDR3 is TGCGCCAGCAGTCCCGGGAGCAGGCCTAATTCACCCCTCCACTTT. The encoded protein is CASSPGSRPNSPLHF.

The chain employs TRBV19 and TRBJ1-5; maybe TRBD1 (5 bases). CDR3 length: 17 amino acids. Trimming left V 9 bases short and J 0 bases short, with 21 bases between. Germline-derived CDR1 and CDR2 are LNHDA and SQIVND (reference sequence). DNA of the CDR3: TGTGCCAGCCAGACCAAGGCAGGGTCCTATAGCAATCAGCCCCAGCATTTT. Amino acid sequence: CASQTKAGSYSNQPQHF.

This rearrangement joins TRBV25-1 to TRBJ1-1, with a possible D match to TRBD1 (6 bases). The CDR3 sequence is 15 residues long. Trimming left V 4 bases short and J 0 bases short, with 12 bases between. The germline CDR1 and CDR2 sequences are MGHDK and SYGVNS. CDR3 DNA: TGTGCCAGCAGTGGCAGGGGCAATGTGAACACTGAAGCTTTCTTT. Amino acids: CASSGRGNVNTEAFF. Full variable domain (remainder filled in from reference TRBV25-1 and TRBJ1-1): EADIYQTPRYLVIGTGKKITLECSQTMGHDKMYWYQQDPGMELHLIHYSYGVNSTEKGDLSSESTVSRIRTEHFPLTLESARPSHTSQYLCASSGRGNVNTEAFFGQGTRLTVV.

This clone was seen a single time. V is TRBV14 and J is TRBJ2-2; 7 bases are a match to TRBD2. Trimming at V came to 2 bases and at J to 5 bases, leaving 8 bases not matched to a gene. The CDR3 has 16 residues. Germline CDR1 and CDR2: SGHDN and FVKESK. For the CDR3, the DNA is TGTGCCAGCAGCCAATTTCGTGGGAGGGTAACCGGGGAGCTGTTTTTT. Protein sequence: CASSQFRGRVTGELFF.

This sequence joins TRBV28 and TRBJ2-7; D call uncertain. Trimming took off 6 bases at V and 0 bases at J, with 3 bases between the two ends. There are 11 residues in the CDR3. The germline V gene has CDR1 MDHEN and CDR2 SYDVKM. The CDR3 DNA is TGTGCCAGCAGGAACTCCTACGAGCAGTACTTC. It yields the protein CASRNSYEQYF. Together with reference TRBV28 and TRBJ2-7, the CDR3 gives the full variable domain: DVKVTQSSRYLVKRTGEKVFLECVQDMDHENMFWYRQDPGLGLRLIYFSYDVKMKEKGDIPEGYSVSREKKERFSLILESASTNQTSMYLCASRNSYEQYFGPGTRLTVT.

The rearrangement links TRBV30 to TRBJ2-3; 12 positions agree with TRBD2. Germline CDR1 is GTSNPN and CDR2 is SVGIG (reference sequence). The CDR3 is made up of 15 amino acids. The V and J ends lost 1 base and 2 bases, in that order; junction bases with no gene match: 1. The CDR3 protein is CAWSASGRATDTQYF. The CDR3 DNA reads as TGTGCCTGGAGTGCTAGCGGGAGGGCCACAGATACGCAGTATTTT.

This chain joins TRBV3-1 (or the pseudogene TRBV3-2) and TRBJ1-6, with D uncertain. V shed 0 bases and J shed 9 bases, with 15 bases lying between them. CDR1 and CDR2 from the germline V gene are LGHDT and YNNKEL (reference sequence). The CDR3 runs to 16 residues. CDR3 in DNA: TGTGCCAGCAGCCAAGATGGAATAGCAATAGGTTCACCCCTCCACTTT. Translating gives CASSQDGIAIGSPLHF.

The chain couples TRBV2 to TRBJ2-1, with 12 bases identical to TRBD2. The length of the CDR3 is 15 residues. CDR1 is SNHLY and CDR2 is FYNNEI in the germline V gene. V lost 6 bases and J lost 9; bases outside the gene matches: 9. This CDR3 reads CASRTTSGRIGEQFF. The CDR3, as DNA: TGTGCCAGCAGGACGACTAGCGGGAGAATAGGTGAGCAGTTCTTC.

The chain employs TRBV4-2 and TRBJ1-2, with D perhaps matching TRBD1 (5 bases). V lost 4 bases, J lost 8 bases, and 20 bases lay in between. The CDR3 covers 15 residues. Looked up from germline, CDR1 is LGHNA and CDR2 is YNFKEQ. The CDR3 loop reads CASSLTSRGEEGYTF. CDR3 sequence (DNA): TGTGCCAGCAGCCTAACTTCGCGAGGGGAGGAGGGCTACACCTTC.

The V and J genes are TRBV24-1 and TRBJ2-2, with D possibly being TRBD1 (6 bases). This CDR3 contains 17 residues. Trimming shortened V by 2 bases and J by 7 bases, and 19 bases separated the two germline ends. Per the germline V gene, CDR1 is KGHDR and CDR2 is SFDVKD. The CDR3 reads CATSDSQGLGAIGELFF. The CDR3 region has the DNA TGTGCCACCAGTGATTCTCAGGGATTGGGGGCTATCGGGGAGCTGTTTTTT.

The CDR3 loop is CASTKTTGNPGDEQFF. CDR3 sequence (DNA): TGCGCCAGCACCAAAACGACAGGGAACCCGGGTGATGAGCAGTTCTTC. This chain joins TRBV5-1 and TRBJ2-1; 7 nucleotides line up with TRBD1. This CDR3 contains 16 residues. With V trimmed by 6 bases and J by 8 bases, 17 bases remained unmatched. Germline lookup yields CDR1 SGHRS and CDR2 YFSETQ.

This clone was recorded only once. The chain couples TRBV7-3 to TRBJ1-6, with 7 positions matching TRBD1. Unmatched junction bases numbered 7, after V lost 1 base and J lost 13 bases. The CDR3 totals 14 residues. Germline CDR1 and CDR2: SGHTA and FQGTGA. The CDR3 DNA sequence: TGTGCCAGCAGCTTAAGACAGGGCCCCTCCCCCCTCCACTTT. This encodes CASSLRQGPSPLHF. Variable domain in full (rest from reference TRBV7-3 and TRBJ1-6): GAGVSQTPSNKVTEKGKYVELRCDPISGHTALYWYRQSLGQGPEFLIYFQGTGAADDSGLPNDRFFAVRPEGSVSTLKIQRTERGDSAVYLCASSLRQGPSPLHFGNGTRLTVT.

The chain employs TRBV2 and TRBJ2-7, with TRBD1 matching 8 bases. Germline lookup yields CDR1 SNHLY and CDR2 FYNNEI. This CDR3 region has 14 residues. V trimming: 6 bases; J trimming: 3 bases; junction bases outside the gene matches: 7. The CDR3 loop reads CASRSDREVYEQYF. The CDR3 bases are TGTGCCAGCAGATCGGACAGGGAGGTCTACGAGCAGTACTTC.

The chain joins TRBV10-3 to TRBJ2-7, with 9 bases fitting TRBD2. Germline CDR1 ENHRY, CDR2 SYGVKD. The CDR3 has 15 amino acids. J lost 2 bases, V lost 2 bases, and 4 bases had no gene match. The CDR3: CAISEASGATYEQYF. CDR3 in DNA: TGTGCCATCAGTGAGGCTAGCGGGGCGACCTACGAGCAGTACTTC.

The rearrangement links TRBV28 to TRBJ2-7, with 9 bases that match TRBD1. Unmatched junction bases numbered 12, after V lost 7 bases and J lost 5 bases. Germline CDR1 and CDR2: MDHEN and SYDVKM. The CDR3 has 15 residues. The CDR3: CASKTSGTGRNEQYF. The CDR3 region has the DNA TGTGCCAGCAAGACGTCCGGGACAGGGCGAAACGAGCAGTACTTC.

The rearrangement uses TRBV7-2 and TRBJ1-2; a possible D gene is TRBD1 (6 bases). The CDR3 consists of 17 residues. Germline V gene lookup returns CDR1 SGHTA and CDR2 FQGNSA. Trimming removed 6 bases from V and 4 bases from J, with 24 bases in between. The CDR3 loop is CASSLGGSADLLYGYTF. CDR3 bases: TGTGCCAGCAGTCTAGGGGGTTCGGCCGACCTTCTCTATGGCTACACCTTC.

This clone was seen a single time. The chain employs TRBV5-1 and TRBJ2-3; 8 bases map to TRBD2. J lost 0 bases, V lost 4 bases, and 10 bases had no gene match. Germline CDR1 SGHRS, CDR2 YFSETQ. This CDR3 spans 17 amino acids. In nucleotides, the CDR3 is TGCGCCAGCAGCCCGGGTTTCAAGCGGGGGAGCACAGATACGCAGTATTTT. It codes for CASSPGFKRGSTDTQYF.

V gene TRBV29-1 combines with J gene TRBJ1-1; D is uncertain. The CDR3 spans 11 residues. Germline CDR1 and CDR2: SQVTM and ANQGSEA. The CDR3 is CSCKTGTEAFF. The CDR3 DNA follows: TGCAGTTGCAAAACGGGCACTGAAGCTTTCTTT. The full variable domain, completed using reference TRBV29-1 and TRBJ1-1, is SAVISQKPSRDICQRGTSLTIQCQVDSQVTMMFWYRQQPGQSLTLIATANQGSEATYESGFVIDKFPISRPNLTFSTLTVSNMSPEDSSIYLCSCKTGTEAFFGQGTRLTVV.